This TCR beta chain was recorded in a study of T cells after yellow fever vaccination. Points from the study as a whole: Bulk-population clonotypes that are abundant could appear as contaminants in FACS-sorted repertoires.

On this clonotype itself: Antigen specificity is unknown.

The J segment lost 7 bases and the V segment lost 1 base, leaving 11 bases of the junction unmatched. The length of the CDR3 is 16 residues. CDR1 is SGHRS, CDR2 YFSETQ, per germline. UMIs were added to TCR cDNA along with a universal primer site when it was made by 5'RACE template switching. TCRdb re-derived calls from the 5' RACE reads in MiXCR, one entry per CDR3 protein. The data show about 310,000 distinct CDR3 sequences, with more than 3% seen just once and about a quarter held by the top ten. V and J are TRBV5-1 and TRBJ2-5, with 9 bases aligning to TRBD2. The sample here was PBMCs, taken on the day of the yellow fever booster vaccination. The sequence was collected from a man between 18 and 35 years old who received the YFV17D yellow fever vaccine. The CDR3 DNA reads as TGCGCCAGCAGCTTGATAGCGGGGGAGTCCTGGGTGACCCAGTACTTC. It is translated as CASSLIAGESWVTQYF.